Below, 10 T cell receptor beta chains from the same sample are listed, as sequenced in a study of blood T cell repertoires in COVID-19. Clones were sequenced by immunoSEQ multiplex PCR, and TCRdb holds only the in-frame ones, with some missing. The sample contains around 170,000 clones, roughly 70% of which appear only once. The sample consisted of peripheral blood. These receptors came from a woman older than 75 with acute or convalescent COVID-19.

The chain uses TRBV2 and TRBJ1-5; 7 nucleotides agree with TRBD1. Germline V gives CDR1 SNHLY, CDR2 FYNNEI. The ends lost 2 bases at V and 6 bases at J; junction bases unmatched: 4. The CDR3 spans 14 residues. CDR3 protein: CASSEMTGIQPQHF. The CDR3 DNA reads TGTGCCAGCAGTGAAATGACAGGGATTCAGCCCCAGCATTTT.

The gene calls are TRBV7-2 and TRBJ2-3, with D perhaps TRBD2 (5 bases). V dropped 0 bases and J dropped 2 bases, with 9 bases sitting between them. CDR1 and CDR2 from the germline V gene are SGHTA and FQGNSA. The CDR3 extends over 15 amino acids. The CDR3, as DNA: TGTGCCAGCAGCTTAGCTGGGAGAGACACAGATACGCAGTATTTT. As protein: CASSLAGRDTDTQYF.

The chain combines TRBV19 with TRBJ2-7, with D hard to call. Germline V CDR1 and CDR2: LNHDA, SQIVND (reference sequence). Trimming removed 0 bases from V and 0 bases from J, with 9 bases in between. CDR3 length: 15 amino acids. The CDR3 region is CASSIEPGFSYEQYF. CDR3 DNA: TGTGCCAGTAGTATAGAACCCGGGTTCTCCTACGAGCAGTACTTC.

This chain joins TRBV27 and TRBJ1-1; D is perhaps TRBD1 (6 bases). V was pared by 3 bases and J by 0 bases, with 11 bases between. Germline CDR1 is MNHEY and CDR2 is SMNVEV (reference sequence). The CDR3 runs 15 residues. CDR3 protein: CASSLVQGMNTEAFF. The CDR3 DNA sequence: TGTGCCAGCAGTTTGGTACAGGGCATGAACACTGAAGCTTTCTTT.

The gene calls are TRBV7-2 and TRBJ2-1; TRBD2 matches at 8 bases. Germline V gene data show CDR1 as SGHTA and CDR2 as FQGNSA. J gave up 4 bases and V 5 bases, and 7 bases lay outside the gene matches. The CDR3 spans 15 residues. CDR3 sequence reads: CASSLSGSLYNEQFF. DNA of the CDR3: TGTGCCAGCAGCCTAAGCGGGAGTTTATACAATGAGCAGTTCTTC.

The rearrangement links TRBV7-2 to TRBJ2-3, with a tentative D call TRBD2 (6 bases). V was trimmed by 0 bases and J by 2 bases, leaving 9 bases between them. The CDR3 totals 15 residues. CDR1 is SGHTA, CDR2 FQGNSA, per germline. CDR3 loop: CASSLALATTDTQYF. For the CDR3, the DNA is TGTGCCAGCAGCTTAGCGCTAGCGACCACAGATACGCAGTATTTT.

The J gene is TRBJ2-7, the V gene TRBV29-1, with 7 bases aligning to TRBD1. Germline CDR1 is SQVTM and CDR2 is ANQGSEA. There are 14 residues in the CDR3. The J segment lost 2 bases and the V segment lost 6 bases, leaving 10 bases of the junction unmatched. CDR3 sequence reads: CSVHRRDRTYEQYF. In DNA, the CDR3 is TGCAGCGTCCACCGCCGGGACAGAACCTACGAGCAGTACTTC.

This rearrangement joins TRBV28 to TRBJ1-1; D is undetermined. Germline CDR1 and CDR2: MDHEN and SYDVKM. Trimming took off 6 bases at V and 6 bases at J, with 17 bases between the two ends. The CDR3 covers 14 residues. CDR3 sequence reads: CASSPGGVGAEAFF. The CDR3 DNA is TGTGCCAGCAGCCCGGGCGGGGTCGGCGCTGAAGCTTTCTTT.

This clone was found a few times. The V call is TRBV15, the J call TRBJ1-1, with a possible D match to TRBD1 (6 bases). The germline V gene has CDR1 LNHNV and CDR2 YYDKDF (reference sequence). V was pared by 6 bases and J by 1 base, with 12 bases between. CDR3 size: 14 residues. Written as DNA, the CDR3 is TGTGCCACCAGTCCGGGACACACGAACACTGAAGCTTTCTTT. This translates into CATSPGHTNTEAFF.

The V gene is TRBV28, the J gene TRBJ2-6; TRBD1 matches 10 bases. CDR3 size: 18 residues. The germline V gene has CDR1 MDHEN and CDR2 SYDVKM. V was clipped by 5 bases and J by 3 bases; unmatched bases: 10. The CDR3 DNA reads TGTGCCAGCAGTGGACAGGGGGTGTCTCTGGTTGGGGCCAACGTCCTGACTTTC. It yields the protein CASSGQGVSLVGANVLTF.